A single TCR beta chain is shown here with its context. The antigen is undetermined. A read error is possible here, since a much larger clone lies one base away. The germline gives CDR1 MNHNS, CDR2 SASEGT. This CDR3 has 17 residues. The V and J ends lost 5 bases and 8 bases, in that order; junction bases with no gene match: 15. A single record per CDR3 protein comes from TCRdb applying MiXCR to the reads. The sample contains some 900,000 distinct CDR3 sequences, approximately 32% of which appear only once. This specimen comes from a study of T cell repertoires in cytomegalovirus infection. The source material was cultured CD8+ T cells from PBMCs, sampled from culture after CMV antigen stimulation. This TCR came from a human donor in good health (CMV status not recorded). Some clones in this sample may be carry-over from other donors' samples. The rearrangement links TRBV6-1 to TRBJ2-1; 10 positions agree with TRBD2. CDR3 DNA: TGTGCCAGCAGTTACGGCCAGGGACTAGCGCTTAGAGATGAGCAGTTCTTC. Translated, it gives CASSYGQGLALRDEQFF.